The T cell receptor beta chain under discussion was sequenced for a study of T-cell memory formation after mild COVID-19. Background on the study: Each donor largely had its own TCR clusters.

The germline V and J ends were trimmed by 4 bases and 7 bases, with 14 bases remaining between them. Germline values: CDR1 SQVTM, CDR2 ANQGSEA. The CDR3 extends over 12 amino acids. Overall study results and limits: Contracting clones from day 15 to 85 had balanced CD4/CD8; later expanders favoured CD4+. Several responding clones turned up in pre-infection memory, indicating that cross-reactive memory may have taken part.

MiXCR was run by TCRdb on the 5' RACE reads, yielding one entry per CDR3 protein. The table records a few hundred thousand distinct CDR3 sequences, around 15% of them present only once. This clonotype was recorded a few times. Its specificity is not known. The TCR comes from a man aged 18 to 29 who had mild COVID-19 (a few samples of this study predate the infection). Cell type and time point are not known. The genes are TRBV29-1 and TRBJ2-7, with TRBD2 as a possible D gene (6 bases). The specimen was PBMCs or a T cell subset sorted from them (not recorded which). The CDR3, as DNA: TGCAGCGTTGGGAGGGGTTCGAGGGAGCAGTACTTC. It codes for CSVGRGSREQYF.